The source of this TCR beta chain is a study of neurological immune-mediated disorders. From the 5' RACE reads, TCRdb called clonotypes with MiXCR, one entry per CDR3 protein. Among tens of thousands of distinct CDR3 sequences, around 7.8% were seen once, and the ten largest hold 4% to 5.5%. Unsorted libraries were derived from 2 million PBMCs stored at -80 C. Ten or more counts support this clonotype. Germline CDR1 and CDR2: SGHRS and YFSETQ. The V segment lost 5 bases and the J segment 0 bases; nucleotides outside the gene matches: 4. The length of the CDR3 is 14 residues. The chain recombines TRBV5-1 with TRBJ1-1; 7 nucleotides match TRBD1. Sequenced: PBMCs. This TCR was sampled from a woman in her thirties or forties in good health. In DNA, the CDR3 is TGCGCCAGCAGGGGAGACAGGGTGAACACTGAAGCTTTCTTT. This translates into CASRGDRVNTEAFF.